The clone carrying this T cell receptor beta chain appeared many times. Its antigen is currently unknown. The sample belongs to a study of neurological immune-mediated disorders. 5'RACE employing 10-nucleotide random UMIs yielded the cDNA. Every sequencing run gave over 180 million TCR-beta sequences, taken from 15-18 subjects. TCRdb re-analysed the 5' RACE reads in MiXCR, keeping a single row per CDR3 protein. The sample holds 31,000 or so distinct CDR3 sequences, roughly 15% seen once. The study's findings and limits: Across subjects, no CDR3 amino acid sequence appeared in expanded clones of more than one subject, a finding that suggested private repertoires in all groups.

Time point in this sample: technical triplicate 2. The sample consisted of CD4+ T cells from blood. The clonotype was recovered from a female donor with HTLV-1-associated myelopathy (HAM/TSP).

This chain's CDR3 is CASSQFADPTGELFF. CDR3 DNA sequence: TGTGCCAGCAGCCAATTCGCAGACCCCACCGGGGAGCTGTTTTTT. The chain links TRBV14 to TRBJ2-2; D not resolved. Germline CDR1 is SGHDN and CDR2 is FVKESK. The CDR3 is 15 residues long. Trimming took off 2 bases at V and 4 bases at J, with 11 bases between the two ends.